This note documents a single T cell receptor (beta chain) sequence. The antigen is undetermined. This CDR3 has 13 residues. V was pared by 2 bases and J by 7 bases, with 15 bases between. Germline V gene data show CDR1 as GTSNPN and CDR2 as SVGIG (reference sequence). This record comes from a study of cytomegalovirus exposure and HLA in healthy donors. Overall study: HLA-typed donors were the source of about 90 million unique TCRs held in an early data release. Study conclusions and caveats: The only immune exposure information that was available was CMV serostatus.

The PCR was carried out with 60 Vbeta primers and 13 Jbeta primers. Sequencing used immunoSEQ multiplex PCR; TCRdb keeps in-frame clones, though not all of them. The sample comprises roughly 130,000 clones, less than 85% of which are singletons, and approximately 1.8% rests with the top ten. This rearrangement joins TRBV30 to TRBJ2-7; perhaps TRBD2 as D (6 bases). This sequence was found in a middle-aged man in good health and CMV-seronegative. Material: PBMCs. CDR3 protein: CAWSRSGLVEQYF. The CDR3, as DNA: TGTGCCTGGAGTAGGAGCGGGCTGGTGGAGCAGTACTTC.